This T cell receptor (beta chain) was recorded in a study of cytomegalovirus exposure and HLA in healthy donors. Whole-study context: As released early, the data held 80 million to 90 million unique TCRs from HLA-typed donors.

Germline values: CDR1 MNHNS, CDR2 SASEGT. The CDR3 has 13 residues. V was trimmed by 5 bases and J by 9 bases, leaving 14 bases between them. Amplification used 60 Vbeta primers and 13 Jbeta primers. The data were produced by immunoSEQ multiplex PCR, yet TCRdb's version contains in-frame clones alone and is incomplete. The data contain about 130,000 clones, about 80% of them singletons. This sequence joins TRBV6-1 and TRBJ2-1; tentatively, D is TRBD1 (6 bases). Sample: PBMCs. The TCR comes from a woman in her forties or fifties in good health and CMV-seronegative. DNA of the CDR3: TGTGCCAGCAGTACGTTATTGGGGGCTGAGCAGTTCTTC. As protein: CASSTLLGAEQFF.